This TCR beta chain was observed in a study of T cells in Graves' hyperthyroidism and ophthalmopathy. Germline V CDR1 and CDR2: SQVTM, ANQGSEA. There are 14 residues in the CDR3. V lost 8 bases and J lost 5; bases outside the gene matches: 15. RNA transcripts served as the template for amplifying TCR beta CDR3 regions. Using the HTBI primer set, a first-round RT-PCR was run on the TCR CDR3. TCRdb re-derived calls from the multiplex PCR reads in MiXCR, one entry per CDR3 protein. This table has 610,000 or so distinct CDR3 sequences, 35% to 55% appearing once. Worth noting for this clonotype: Its specificity is not known.

Study-level points and caveats: Blood held most thyroid clonotypes expanded above 0.001 frequency.

The source is a woman aged 18-30 years with Graves' hyperthyroidism. This chain links TRBV29-1 with TRBJ2-7; 7 bases match TRBD1. The specimen was peripheral blood or thyroid tissue (not recorded which). CDR3 protein: CSQDARGFSDEQYF. CDR3 in DNA: TGCAGCCAAGATGCCAGGGGGTTTTCCGACGAGCAGTACTTC.